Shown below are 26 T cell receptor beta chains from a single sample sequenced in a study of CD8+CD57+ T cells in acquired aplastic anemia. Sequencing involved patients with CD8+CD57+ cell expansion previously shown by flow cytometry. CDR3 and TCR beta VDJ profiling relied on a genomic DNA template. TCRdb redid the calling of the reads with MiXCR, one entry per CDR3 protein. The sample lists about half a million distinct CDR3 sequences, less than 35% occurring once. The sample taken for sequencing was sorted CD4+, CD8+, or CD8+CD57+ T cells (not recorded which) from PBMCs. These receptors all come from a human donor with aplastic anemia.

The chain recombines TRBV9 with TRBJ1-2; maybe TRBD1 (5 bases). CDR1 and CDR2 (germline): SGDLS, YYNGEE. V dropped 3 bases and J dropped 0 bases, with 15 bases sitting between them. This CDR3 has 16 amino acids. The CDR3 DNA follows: TGTGCCAGCAGCGCCAGGGACGGAAACTCTAACTATGGCTACACCTTC. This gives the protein CASSARDGNSNYGYTF.

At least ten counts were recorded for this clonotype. This CDR3 is CASSLGGNMVSNEQYF. The CDR3 bases are TGTGCCAGCAGCTTAGGAGGGAATATGGTTTCCAACGAGCAGTACTTC. The chain carries TRBV7-3 and TRBJ2-7; tentatively, D is TRBD2 (6 bases). The ends were cut back, 2 bases at V and 5 bases at J, with 19 bases in the middle. Per the germline V gene, CDR1 is SGHTA and CDR2 is FQGTGA. The CDR3 length is 16 residues.

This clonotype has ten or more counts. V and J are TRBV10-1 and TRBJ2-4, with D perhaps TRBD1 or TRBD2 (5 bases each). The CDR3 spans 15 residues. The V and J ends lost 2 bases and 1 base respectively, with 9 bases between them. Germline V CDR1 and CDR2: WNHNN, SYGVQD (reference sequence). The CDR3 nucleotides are TGCGCCAGCAGTGAGCAGGGACCCGCCAAAAACATTCAGTACTTC. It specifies CASSEQGPAKNIQYF.

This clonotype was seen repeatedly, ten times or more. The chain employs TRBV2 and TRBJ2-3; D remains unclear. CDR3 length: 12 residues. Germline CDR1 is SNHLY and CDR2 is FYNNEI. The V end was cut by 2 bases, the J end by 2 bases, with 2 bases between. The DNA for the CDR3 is TGTGCCAGCAGTGAATACACAGATACGCAGTATTTT. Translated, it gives CASSEYTDTQYF.

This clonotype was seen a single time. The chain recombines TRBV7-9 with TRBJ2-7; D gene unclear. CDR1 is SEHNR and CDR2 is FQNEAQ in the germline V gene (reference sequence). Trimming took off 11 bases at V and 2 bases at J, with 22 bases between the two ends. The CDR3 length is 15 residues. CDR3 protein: CAWSVEVAEAYEQYF. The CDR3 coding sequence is TGTGCCTGGAGTGTTGAAGTCGCAGAAGCCTACGAGCAGTACTTC.

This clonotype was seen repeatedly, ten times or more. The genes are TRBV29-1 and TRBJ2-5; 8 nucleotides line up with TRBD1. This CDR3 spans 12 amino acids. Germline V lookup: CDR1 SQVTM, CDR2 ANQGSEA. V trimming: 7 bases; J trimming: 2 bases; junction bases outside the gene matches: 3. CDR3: CSAHRGQETQYF. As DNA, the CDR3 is TGCAGCGCACACAGGGGGCAAGAGACCCAGTACTTC.

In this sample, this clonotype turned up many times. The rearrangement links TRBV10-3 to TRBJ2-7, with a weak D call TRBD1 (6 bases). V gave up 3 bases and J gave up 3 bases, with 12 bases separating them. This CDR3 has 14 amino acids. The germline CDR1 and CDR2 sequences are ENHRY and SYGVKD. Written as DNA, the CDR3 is TGTGCCATCAGTGATCGCCAGGGGAACTACGAGCAGTACTTC. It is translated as CAISDRQGNYEQYF.

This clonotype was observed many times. The CDR3 is CATSPGSGSGNTIYF. In DNA form, the CDR3 reads TGTGCCACCAGCCCTGGGTCCGGGTCTGGAAACACCATATATTTT. This chain uses TRBV24-1 with TRBJ1-3; no clear D gene. CDR3 length: 15 amino acids. Germline CDR1 reads KGHDR; CDR2 reads SFDVKD. The ends were cut back, 7 bases at V and 1 base at J, with 13 bases in the middle.

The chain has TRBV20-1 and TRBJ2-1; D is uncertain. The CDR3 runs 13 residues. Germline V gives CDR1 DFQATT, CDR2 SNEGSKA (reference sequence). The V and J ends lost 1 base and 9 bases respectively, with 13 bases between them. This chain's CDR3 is CSARAREVVEQFF. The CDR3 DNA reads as TGCAGTGCTAGAGCGAGAGAGGTTGTTGAGCAGTTCTTC.

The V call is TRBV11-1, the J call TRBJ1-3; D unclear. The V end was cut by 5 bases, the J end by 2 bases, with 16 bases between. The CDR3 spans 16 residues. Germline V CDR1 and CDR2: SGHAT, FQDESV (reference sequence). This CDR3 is CASSNPSPRAGNTIYF. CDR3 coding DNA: TGTGCCAGCAGCAACCCCAGCCCCCGCGCTGGAAACACCATATATTTT. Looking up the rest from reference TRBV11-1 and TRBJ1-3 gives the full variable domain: EAEVAQSPRYKITEKSQAVAFWCDPISGHATLYWYRQILGQGPELLVQFQDESVVDDSQLPKDRFSAERLKGVDSTLKIQPAELGDSAMYLCASSNPSPRAGNTIYFGEGSWLTVV.

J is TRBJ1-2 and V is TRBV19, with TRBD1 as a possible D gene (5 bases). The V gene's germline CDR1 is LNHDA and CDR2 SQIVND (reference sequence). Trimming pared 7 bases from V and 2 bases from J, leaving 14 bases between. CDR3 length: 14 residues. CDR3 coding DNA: TGTGCCAGTATCTCCCCTGGGGGAAACTATGGCTACACCTTC. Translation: CASISPGGNYGYTF.

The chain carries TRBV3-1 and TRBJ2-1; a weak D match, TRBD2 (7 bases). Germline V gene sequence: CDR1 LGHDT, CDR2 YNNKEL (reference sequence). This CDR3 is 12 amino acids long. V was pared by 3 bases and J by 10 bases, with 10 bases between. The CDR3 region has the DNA TGTGCCAGCAGCCAGGGGGGGCAAGAGCAGTTCTTC. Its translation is CASSQGGQEQFF.

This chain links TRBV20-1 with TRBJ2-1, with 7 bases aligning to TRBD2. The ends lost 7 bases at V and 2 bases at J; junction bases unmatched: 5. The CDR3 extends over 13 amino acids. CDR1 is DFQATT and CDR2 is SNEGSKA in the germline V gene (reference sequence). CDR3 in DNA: TGCAGTGTCGACGGGGGGACCTACAATGAGCAGTTCTTC. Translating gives CSVDGGTYNEQFF.

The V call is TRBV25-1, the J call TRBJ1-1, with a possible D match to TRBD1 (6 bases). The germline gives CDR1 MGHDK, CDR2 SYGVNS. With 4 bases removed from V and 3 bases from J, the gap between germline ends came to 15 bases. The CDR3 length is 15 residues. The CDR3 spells CASSGYREGDTEAFF. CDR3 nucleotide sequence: TGTGCCAGCAGTGGTTACAGGGAAGGGGACACTGAAGCTTTCTTT. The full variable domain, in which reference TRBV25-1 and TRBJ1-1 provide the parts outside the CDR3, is EADIYQTPRYLVIGTGKKITLECSQTMGHDKMYWYQQDPGMELHLIHYSYGVNSTEKGDLSSESTVSRIRTEHFPLTLESARPSHTSQYLCASSGYREGDTEAFFGQGTRLTVV.

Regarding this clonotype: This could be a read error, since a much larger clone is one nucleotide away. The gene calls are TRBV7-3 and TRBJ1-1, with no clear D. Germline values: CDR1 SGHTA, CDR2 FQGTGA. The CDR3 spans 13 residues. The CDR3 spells CASSLSVNTGAFF. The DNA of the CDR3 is TGTGCCAGCAGCTTATCCGTGAACACTGGAGCTTTCTTT.

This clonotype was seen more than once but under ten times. The CDR3 here is CASSFGGIFSYEQYF. DNA for the CDR3: TGTGCCAGCAGTTTTGGTGGGATATTCTCCTACGAGCAGTACTTC. This chain links TRBV12-3 or TRBV12-4 with TRBJ2-7; D gene ambiguous. V shed 3 bases and J shed 0 bases, with 12 bases lying between them. The CDR3 length is 15 residues.

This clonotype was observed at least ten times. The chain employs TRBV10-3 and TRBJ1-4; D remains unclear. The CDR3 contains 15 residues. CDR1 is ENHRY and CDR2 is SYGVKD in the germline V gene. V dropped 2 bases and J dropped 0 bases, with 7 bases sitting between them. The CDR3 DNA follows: TGTGCCATCAGTGAGGGGAGAGCAACTAATGAAAAACTGTTTTTT. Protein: CAISEGRATNEKLFF.

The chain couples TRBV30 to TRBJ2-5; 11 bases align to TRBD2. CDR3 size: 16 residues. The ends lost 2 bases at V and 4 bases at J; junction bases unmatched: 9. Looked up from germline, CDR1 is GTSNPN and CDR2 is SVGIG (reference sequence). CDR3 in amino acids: CAWSSLLAGGPETQYF. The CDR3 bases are TGTGCCTGGAGTTCGCTCTTAGCGGGAGGGCCAGAGACCCAGTACTTC.

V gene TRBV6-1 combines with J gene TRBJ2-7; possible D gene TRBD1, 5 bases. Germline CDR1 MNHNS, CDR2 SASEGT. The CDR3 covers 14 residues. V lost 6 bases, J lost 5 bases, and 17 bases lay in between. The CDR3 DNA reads TGTGCCAGCAGCCGGACGACAGCCCCCCACGAGCAGTACTTC. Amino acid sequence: CASSRTTAPHEQYF.

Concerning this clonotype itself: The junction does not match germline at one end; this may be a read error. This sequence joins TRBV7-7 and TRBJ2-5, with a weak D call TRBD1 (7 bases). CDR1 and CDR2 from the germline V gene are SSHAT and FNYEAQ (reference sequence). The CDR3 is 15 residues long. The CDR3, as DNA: TGTGCTAGCAGCTTAGGGGGGACAGATCAAGAGACCCAGTACTTC. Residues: CASSLGGTDQETQYF.

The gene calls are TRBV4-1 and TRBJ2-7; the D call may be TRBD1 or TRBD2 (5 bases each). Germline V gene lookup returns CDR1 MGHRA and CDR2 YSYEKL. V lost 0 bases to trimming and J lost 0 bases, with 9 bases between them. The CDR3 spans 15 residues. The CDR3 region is CASSQDGASSYEQYF. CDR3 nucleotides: TGCGCCAGCAGCCAAGACGGGGCTAGCTCCTACGAGCAGTACTTC.

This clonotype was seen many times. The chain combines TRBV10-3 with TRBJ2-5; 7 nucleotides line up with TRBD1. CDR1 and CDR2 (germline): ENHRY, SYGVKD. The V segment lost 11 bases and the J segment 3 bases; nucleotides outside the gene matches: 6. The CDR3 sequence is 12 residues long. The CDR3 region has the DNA TGTGCCTCGTCCGGGACAGAAGAGACCCAGTACTTC. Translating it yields CASSGTEETQYF.

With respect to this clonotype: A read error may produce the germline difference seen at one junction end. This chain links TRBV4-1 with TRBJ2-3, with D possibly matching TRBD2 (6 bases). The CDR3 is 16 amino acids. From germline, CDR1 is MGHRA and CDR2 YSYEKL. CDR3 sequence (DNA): TGCGCCGGCAGCCAAGATCTCCGGGGGAGCACAGATACGCAGTACTTT. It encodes CAGSQDLRGSTDTQYF.

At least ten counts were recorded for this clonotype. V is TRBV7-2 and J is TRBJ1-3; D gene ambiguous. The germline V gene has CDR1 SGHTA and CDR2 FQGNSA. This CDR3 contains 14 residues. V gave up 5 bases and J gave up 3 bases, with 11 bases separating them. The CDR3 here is CASSPQVDGNTIYF. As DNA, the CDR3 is TGTGCCAGCAGCCCCCAGGTAGATGGAAACACCATATATTTT.

The CDR3 sequence: CASSLAGAHEQYF. The CDR3 coding sequence is TGTGCCAGCAGCTTAGCGGGGGCGCACGAGCAGTACTTC. The chain is built from TRBV7-8 and TRBJ2-7; maybe TRBD1 (6 bases). Trimming left V 0 bases short and J 5 bases short, with 8 bases between. Per the germline V gene, CDR1 is SGHVS and CDR2 is FQNEAQ. The CDR3 spans 13 residues.

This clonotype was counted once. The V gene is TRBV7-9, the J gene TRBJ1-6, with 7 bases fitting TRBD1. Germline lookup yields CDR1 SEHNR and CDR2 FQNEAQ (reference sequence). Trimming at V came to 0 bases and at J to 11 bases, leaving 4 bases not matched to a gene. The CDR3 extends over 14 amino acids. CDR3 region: CASSLATGSTPLHF. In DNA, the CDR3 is TGTGCCAGCAGCTTAGCGACAGGGAGTACACCCCTCCACTTT.